This T cell receptor beta chain was observed in a study of T cell repertoires in cytomegalovirus infection. Trimming removed 7 bases at V and 5 bases at J, with 22 bases between. The CDR3 loop spans 15 amino acids. Germline V gives CDR1 SGHRS, CDR2 YFSETQ. Via MiXCR, TCRdb re-called the reads, giving one row per CDR3 protein. The data hold hundreds of thousands of distinct CDR3 sequences, with about 33% observed a single time. Comment on this clonotype: The antigen remains undetermined.

Sequencing was performed on cultured PBMCs, taken from culture after CMV antigen stimulation. The V call is TRBV5-1, the J call TRBJ2-7; tentative D call: TRBD2 (7 bases). The receptor comes from a human donor in good health (CMV status not recorded). Some clones in this sample may be carry-over from other donors' samples. In DNA, the CDR3 is TGCGCCAGCGGGAGGGGCGGACAGTTTCGAGACGAGCAGTACTTC. Its translation is CASGRGGQFRDEQYF.